The clone carrying this TCR beta chain appeared a single time. Its target is unknown. The length of the CDR3 is 16 residues. The V gene's germline CDR1 is MGHRA and CDR2 YSYEKL. V lost 4 bases, J lost 2 bases, and 15 bases lay in between. TCRdb's table, derived via immunoSEQ multiplex PCR, lists solely in-frame clones and lacks some. Of about 130,000 clones listed, around 89% are singletons. This specimen comes from a study of cytomegalovirus exposure and HLA in healthy donors. Points from the study as a whole: Clusters of TCRs from the first cohort tended to co-occur in the approximately 130 validation repertoires (as a later analysis found). The study found most TCR sequences rare, yet found some public TCRs in many donors. Specific recognition of CMV antigens was confirmed in vitro for a few chains (all CMV-associated).

What was sequenced was PBMCs. This sequence joins TRBV4-1 and TRBJ1-5; unclear D gene. The clonotype originates from a woman in her twenties or thirties in good health and CMV-seropositive. This CDR3 reads CASSPDVGRGNQPQHF. Written as DNA, the CDR3 is TGCGCCAGCAGCCCTGACGTGGGTCGGGGCAATCAGCCCCAGCATTTT.